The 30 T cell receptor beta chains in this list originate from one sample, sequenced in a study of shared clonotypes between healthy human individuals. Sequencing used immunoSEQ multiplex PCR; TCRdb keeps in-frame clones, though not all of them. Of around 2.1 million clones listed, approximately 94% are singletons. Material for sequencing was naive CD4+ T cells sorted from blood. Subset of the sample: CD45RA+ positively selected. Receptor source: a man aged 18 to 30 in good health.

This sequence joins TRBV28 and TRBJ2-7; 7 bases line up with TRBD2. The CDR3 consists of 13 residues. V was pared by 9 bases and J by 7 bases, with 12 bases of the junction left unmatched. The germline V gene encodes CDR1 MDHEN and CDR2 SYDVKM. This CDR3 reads CASSSGPDREQYF. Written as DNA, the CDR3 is TGTGCCAGTTCTAGCGGTCCCGACCGGGAGCAGTACTTC.

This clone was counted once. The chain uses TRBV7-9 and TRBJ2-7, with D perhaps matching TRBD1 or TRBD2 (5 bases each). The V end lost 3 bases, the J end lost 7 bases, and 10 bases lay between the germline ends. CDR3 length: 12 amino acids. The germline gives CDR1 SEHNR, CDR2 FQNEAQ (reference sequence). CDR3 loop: CASSFRDLEQYF. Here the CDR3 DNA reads TGTGCCAGCAGCTTTCGGGACCTAGAGCAGTACTTC.

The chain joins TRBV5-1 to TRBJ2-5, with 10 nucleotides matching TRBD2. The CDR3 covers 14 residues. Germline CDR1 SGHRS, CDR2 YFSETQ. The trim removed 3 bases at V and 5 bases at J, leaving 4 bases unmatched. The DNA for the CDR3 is TGCGCCAGCAGCTCGGAGACTAGCGGGGAGACCCAGTACTTC. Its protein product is CASSSETSGETQYF. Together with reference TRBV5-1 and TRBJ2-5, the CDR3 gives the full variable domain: KAGVTQTPRYLIKTRGQQVTLSCSPISGHRSVSWYQQTPGQGLQFLFEYFSETQRNKGNFPGRFSGRQFSNSRSEMNVSTLELGDSALYLCASSSETSGETQYFGPGTRLLVL.

The CDR3 is CAWSVQLGANEQFF. The CDR3, as DNA: TGTGCCTGGAGTGTACAATTAGGGGCGAATGAGCAGTTCTTC. The chain employs TRBV30 and TRBJ2-1; the D gene is possibly TRBD1 (5 bases). V shed 0 bases and J shed 7 bases, with 13 bases lying between them. CDR1 is GTSNPN, CDR2 SVGIG, per germline (reference sequence). The CDR3 loop spans 14 amino acids.

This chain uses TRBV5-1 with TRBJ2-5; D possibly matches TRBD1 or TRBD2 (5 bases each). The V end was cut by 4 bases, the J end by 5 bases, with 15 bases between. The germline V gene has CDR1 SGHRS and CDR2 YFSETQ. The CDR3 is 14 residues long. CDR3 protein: CASSPRGARETQYF. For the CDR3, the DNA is TGCGCCAGCAGCCCGCGAGGGGCGAGGGAGACCCAGTACTTC. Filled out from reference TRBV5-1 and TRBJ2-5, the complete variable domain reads KAGVTQTPRYLIKTRGQQVTLSCSPISGHRSVSWYQQTPGQGLQFLFEYFSETQRNKGNFPGRFSGRQFSNSRSEMNVSTLELGDSALYLCASSPRGARETQYFGPGTRLLVL.

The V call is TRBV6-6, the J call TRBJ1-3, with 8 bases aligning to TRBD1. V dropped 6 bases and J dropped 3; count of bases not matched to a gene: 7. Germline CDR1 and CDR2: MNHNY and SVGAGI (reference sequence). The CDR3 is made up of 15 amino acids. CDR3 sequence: CASSLAGGGGNTIYF. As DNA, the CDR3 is TGTGCCAGCAGCTTAGCAGGGGGCGGTGGAAACACCATATATTTT.

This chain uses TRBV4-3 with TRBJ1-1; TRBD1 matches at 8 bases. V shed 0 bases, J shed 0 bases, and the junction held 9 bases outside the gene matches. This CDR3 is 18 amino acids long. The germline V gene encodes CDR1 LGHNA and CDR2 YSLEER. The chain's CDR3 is CASSQEGAGGSLNTEAFF. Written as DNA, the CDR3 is TGCGCCAGCAGCCAAGAAGGGGCAGGGGGCTCCCTGAACACTGAAGCTTTCTTT.

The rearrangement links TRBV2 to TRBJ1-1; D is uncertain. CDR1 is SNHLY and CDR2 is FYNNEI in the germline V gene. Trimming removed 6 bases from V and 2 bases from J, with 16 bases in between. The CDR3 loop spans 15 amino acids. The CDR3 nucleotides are TGTGCCAGCAGGTTAGGACGGGCAGCCAACACTGAAGCTTTCTTT. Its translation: CASRLGRAANTEAFF.

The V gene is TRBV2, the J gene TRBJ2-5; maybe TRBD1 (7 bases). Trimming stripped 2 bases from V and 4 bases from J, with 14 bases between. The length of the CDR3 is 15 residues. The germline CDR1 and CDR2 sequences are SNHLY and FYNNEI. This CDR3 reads CASSEFRGVPETQYF. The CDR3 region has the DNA TGTGCCAGCAGTGAATTCAGGGGGGTCCCAGAGACCCAGTACTTC.

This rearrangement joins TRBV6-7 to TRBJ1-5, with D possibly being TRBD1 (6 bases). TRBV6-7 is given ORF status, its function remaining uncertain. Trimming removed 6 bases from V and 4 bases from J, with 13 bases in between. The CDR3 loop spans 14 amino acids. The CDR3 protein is CASSLRGGNQPQHF. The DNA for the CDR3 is TGTGCCAGCAGCCTAAGGGGGGGGAATCAGCCCCAGCATTTT.

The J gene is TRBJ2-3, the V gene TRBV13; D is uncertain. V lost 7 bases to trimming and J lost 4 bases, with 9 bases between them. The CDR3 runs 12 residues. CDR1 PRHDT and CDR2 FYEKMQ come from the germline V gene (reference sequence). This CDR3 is CASNPKADTQYF. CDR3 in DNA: TGTGCCAGCAACCCTAAGGCAGATACGCAGTATTTT.

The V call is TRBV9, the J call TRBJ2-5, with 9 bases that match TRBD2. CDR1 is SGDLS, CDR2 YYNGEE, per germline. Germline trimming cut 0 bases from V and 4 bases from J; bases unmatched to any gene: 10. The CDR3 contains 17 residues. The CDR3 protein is CASSVGGLSGGGETQYF. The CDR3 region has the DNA TGTGCCAGCAGCGTAGGAGGCCTTAGCGGGGGAGGAGAGACCCAGTACTTC.

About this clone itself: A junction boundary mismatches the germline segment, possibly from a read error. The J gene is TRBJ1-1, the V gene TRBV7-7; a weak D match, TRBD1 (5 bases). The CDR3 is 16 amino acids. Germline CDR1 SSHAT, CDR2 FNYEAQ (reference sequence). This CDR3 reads CASSFGEGIGNTEAFF. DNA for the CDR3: TGTGCTAGCAGCTTTGGAGAGGGGATAGGGAACACTGAAGCTTTCTTT.

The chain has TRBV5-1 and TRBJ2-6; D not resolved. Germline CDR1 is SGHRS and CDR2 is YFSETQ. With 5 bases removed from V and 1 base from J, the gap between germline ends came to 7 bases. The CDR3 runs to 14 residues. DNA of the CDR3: TGCGCCAGCAGATCGAGTTCTGGGGCCAACGTCCTGACTTTC. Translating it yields CASRSSSGANVLTF.

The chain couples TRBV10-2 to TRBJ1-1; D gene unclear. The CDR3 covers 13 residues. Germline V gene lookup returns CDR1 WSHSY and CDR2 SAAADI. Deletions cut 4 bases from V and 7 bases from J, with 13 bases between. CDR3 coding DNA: TGCGCCAGCAGTGGAGGAGGAAGTTATGAAGCTTTCTTT. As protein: CASSGGGSYEAFF.

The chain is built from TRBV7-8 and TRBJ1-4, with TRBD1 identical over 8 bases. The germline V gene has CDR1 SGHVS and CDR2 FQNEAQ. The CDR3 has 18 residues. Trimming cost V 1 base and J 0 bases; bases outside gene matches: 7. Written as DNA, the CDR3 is TGTGCCAGCAGCTTAGTCGACAGGGGCAGTGCAACTAATGAAAAACTGTTTTTT. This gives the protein CASSLVDRGSATNEKLFF. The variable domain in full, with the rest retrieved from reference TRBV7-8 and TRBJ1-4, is GAGVSQSPRYKVAKRGQDVALRCDPISGHVSLFWYQQALGQGPEFLTYFQNEAQLDKSGLPSDRFFAERPEGSVSTLKIQRTQQEDSAVYLCASSLVDRGSATNEKLFFGSGTQLSVL.

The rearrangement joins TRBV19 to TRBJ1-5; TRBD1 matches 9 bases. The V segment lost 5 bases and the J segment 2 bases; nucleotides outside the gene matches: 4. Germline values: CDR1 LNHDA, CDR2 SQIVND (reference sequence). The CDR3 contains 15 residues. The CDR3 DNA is TGTGCCAGTAGTCTGGGGGACAGGGGCAATCAGCCCCAGCATTTT. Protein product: CASSLGDRGNQPQHF. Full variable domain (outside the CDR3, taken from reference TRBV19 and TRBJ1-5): DGGITQSPKYLFRKEGQNVTLSCEQNLNHDAMYWYRQDPGQGLRLIYYSQIVNDFQKGDIAEGYSVSREKKESFPLTVTSAQKNPTAFYLCASSLGDRGNQPQHFGDGTRLSIL.

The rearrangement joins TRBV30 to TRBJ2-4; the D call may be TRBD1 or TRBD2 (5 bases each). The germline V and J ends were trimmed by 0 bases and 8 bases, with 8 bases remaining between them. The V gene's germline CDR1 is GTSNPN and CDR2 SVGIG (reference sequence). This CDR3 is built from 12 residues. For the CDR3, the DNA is TGTGCCTGGAGTGTAGTGGGGGACATTCAGTACTTC. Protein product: CAWSVVGDIQYF.

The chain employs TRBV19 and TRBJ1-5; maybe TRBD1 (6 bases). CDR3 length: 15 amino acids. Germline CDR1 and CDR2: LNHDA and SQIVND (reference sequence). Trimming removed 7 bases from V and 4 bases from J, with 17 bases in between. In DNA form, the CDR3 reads TGTGCCAGTATCGGAACAGGGAGAAAAAATCAGCCCCAGCATTTT. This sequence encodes CASIGTGRKNQPQHF.

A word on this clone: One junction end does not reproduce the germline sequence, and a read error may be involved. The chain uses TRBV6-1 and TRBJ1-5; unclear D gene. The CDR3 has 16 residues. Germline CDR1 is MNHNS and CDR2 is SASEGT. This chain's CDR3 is CASSEGANLSNQPQHF. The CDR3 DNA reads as TGTGCCAGCAGCGAAGGAGCTAATTTGAGCAATCAGCCCCAGCATTTT.

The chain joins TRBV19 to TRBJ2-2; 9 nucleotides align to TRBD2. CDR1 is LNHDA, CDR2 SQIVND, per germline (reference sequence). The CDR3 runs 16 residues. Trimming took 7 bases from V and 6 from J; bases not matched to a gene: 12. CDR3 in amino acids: CASTLGGLASAGELFF. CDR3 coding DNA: TGTGCCAGTACCCTAGGAGGACTAGCGAGCGCCGGGGAGCTGTTTTTT.

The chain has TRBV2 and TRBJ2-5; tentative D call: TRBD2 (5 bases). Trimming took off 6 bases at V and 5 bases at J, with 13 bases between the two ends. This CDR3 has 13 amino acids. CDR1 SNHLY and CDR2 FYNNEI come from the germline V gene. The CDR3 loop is CASSVRVAETQYF. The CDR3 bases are TGTGCCAGCAGCGTGAGGGTGGCGGAGACCCAGTACTTC.

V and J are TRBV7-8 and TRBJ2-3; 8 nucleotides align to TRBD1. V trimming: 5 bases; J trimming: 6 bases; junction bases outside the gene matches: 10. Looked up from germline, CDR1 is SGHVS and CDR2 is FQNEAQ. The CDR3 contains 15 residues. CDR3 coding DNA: TGTGCCAGCAGCCCCACAGGGGGTGGGGTGGATACGCAGTATTTT. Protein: CASSPTGGGVDTQYF. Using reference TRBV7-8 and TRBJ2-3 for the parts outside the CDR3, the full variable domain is GAGVSQSPRYKVAKRGQDVALRCDPISGHVSLFWYQQALGQGPEFLTYFQNEAQLDKSGLPSDRFFAERPEGSVSTLKIQRTQQEDSAVYLCASSPTGGGVDTQYFGPGTRLTVL.

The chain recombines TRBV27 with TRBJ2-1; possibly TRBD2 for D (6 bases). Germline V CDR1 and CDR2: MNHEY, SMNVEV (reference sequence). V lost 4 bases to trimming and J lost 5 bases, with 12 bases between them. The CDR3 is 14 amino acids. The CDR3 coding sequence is TGTGCCAGCAGTTGGGGACGGGGGAACAATGAGCAGTTCTTC. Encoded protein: CASSWGRGNNEQFF.

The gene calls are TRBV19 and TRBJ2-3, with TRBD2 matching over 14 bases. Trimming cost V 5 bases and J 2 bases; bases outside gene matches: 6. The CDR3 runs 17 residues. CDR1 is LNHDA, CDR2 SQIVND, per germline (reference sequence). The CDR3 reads CASSEGLAGGFTDTQYF. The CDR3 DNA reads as TGTGCCAGTAGTGAAGGACTAGCGGGAGGTTTCACAGATACGCAGTATTTT.

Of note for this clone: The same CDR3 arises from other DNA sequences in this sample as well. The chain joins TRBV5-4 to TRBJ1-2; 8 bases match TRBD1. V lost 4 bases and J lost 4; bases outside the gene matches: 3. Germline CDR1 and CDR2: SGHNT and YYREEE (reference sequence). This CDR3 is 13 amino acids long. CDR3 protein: CASSLDRAYGYTF. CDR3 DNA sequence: TGTGCCAGCAGCCTGGACAGGGCCTATGGCTACACCTTC.

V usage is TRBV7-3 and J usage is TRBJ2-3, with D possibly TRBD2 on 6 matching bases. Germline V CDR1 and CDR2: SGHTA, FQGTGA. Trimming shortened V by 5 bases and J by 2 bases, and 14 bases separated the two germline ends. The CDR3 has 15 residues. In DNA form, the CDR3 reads TGTGCCAGCAGCCCAACGGGGGAGCACACAGATACGCAGTATTTT. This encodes CASSPTGEHTDTQYF.

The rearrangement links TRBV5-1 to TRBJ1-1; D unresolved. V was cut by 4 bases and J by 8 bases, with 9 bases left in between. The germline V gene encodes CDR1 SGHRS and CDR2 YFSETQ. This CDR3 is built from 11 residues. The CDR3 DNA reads TGCGCCAGCAGCATCGGGCCCGAAGCTTTCTTT. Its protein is CASSIGPEAFF. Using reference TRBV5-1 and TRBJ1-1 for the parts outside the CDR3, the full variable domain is KAGVTQTPRYLIKTRGQQVTLSCSPISGHRSVSWYQQTPGQGLQFLFEYFSETQRNKGNFPGRFSGRQFSNSRSEMNVSTLELGDSALYLCASSIGPEAFFGQGTRLTVV.

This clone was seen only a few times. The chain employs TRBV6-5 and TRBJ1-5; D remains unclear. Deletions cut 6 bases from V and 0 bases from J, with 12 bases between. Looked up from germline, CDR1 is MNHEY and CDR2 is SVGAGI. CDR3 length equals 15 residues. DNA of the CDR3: TGTGCCAGCAGCCCCCAACCCGATAGCAATCAGCCCCAGCATTTT. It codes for CASSPQPDSNQPQHF.

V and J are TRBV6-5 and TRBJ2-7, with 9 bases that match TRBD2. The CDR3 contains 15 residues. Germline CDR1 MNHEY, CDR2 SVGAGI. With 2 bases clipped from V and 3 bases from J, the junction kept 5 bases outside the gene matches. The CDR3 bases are TGTGCCAGCAGTTACGGGTCGACTAGCGGCTACGAGCAGTACTTC. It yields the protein CASSYGSTSGYEQYF.